The entry below describes one T cell receptor beta chain. These data belong to a study of blood T cell repertoires in COVID-19. Overall study context: From the United States, Italy and Spain came samples of acute and convalescent COVID-19. PBMCs, B-cell-depleted T cells, or T cells provided the cDNA or gDNA that made up the material.

The V gene's germline CDR1 is LNHDA and CDR2 SQIVND (reference sequence). The CDR3 contains 13 residues. The V end lost 5 bases, the J end lost 11 bases, and 16 bases lay between the germline ends. Per the authors' pipeline: Reference gene primer amplification gave estimated nucleated cell counts. Sequenced by immunoSEQ multiplex PCR; TCRdb stores in-frame clones only, minus some. From that table come the V and J calls and clone size; the DNA was used to work out D and trimming. The sample gives around 120,000 clones, about four fifths of which show up once; about 9.6% is in the top ten. This chain uses TRBV19 with TRBJ2-1; D perhaps matches TRBD1 (5 bases). The receptor's source is a man in his forties with active or convalescent COVID-19. Source material: peripheral blood. The CDR3 protein is CASSAAAQGKQFF. In nucleotides, the CDR3 is TGTGCCAGTAGTGCCGCCGCCCAGGGAAAGCAGTTCTTC.